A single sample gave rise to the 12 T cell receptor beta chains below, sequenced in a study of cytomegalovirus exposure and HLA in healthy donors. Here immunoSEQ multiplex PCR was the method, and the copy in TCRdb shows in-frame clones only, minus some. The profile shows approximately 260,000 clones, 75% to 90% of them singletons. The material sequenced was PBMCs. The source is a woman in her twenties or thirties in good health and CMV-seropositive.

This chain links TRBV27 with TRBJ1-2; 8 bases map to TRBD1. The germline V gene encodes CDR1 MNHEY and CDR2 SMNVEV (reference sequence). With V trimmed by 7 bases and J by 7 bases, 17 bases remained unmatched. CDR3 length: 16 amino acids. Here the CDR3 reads CASTVAGQTGVGGYTF. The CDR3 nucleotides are TGTGCCAGCACTGTCGCGGGCCAGACAGGGGTCGGTGGCTACACCTTC.

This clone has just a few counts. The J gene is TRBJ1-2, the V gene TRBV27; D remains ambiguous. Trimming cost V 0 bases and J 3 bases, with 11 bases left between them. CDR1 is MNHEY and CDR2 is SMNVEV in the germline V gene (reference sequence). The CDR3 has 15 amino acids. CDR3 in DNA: TGTGCCAGCAGTTTATCGATCGGGGTCCACTATGGCTACACCTTC. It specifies CASSLSIGVHYGYTF.

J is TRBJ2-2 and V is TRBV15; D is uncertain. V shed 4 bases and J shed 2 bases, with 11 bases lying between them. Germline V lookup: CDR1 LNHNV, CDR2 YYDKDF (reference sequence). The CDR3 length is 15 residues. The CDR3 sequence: CATSIIAVNTGELFF. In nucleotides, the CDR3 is TGTGCCACCAGCATCATTGCGGTTAACACCGGGGAGCTGTTTTTT.

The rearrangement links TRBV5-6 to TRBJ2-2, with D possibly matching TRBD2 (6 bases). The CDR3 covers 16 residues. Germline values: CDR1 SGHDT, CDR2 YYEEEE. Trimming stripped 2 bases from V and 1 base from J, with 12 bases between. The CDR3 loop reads CASSFPVSGNTGELFF. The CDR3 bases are TGTGCCAGCAGCTTCCCGGTTAGCGGGAACACCGGGGAGCTGTTTTTT. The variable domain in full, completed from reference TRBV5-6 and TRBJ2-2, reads DAGVTQSPTHLIKTRGQQVTLRCSPKSGHDTVSWYQQALGQGPQFIFQYYEEEERQRGNFPDRFSGHQFPNYSSELNVNALLLGDSALYLCASSFPVSGNTGELFFGEGSRLTVL.

The CDR3 DNA reads TGTGCCAGCAGCCCGACAGGGAAGTACACCGGGGAGCTGTTTTTT. It translates to CASSPTGKYTGELFF. This sequence joins TRBV5-5 and TRBJ2-2; 7 bases line up with TRBD1. Trimming removed 4 bases from V and 3 bases from J; junction bases left unmatched: 6. The germline V gene has CDR1 SGHKS and CDR2 YYEKEE (reference sequence). The CDR3 is 15 amino acids.

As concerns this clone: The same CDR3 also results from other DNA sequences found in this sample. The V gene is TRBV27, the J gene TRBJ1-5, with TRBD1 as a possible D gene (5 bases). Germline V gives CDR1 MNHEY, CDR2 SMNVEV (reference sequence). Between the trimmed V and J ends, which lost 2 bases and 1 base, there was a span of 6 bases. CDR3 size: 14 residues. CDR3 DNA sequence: TGTGCCAGCAGTTTACAGGGCAGCAATCAGCCCCAGCATTTT. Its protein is CASSLQGSNQPQHF.

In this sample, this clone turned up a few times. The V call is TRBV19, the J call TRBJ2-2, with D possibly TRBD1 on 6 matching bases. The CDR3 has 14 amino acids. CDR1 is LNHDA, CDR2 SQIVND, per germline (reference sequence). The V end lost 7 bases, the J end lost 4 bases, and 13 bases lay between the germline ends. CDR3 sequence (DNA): TGTGCCAGTACCCAAACAGGGACCACCGGGGAGCTGTTTTTT. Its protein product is CASTQTGTTGELFF.

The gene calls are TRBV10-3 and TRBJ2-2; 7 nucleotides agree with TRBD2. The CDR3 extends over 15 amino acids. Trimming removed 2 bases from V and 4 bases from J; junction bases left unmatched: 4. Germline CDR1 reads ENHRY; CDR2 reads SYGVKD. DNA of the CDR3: TGTGCCATCAGTGAGCAGGCGGGAGCCACCGGGGAGCTGTTTTTT. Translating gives CAISEQAGATGELFF.

The DNA of the CDR3 is TGTGCCAGCAGTGCCGCCCGGACTAGCGGTTCCTACAATGAGCAGTTCTTC. Its translation: CASSAARTSGSYNEQFF. The chain links TRBV6-1 to TRBJ2-1; 10 positions agree with TRBD2. CDR1 and CDR2 from the germline V gene are MNHNS and SASEGT. The CDR3 sequence is 17 residues long. V lost 4 bases to trimming and J lost 1 base; unmatched junction nucleotides: 7.

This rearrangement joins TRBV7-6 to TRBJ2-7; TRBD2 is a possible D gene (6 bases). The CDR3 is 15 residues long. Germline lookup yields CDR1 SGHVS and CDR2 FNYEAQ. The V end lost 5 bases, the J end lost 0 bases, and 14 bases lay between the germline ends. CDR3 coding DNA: TGTGCCAGCAGCGCATTCCGCGGGACCTCCTACGAGCAGTACTTC. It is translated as CASSAFRGTSYEQYF.

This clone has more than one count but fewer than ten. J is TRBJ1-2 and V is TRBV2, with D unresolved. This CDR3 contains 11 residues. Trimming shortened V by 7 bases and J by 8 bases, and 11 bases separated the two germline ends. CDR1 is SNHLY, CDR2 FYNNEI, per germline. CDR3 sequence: CASTSSQGYTF. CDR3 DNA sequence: TGTGCCAGCACCTCGTCACAGGGCTACACCTTC.

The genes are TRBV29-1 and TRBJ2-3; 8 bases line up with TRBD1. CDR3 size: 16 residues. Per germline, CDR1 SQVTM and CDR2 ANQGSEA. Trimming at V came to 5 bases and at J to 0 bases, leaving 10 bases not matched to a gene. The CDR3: CSVRSHRGISTDTQYF. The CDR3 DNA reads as TGCAGCGTTCGCAGCCACAGGGGGATTAGCACAGATACGCAGTATTTT.